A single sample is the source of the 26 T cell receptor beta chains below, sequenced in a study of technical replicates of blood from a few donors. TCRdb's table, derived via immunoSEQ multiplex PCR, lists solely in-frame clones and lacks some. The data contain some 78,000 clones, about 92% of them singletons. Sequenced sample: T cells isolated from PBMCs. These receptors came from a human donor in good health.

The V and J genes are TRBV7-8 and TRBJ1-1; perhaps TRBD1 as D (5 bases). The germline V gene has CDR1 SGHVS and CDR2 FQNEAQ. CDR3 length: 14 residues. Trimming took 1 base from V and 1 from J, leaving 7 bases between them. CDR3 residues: CASSLGGGNTEAFF. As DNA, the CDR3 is TGTGCCAGCAGCTTAGGGGGCGGGAACACTGAAGCTTTCTTT.

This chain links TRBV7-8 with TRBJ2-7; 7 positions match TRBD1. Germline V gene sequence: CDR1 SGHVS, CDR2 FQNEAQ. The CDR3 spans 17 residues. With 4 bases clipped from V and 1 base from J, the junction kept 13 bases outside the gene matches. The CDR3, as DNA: TGTGCCAGCAGCTGGGGTCTTATAGGGACAGAATCCTACGAGCAGTACTTC. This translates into CASSWGLIGTESYEQYF.

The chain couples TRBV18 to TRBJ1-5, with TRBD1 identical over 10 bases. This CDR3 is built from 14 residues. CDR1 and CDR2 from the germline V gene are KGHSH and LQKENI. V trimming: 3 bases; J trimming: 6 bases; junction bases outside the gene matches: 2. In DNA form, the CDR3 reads TGTGCCAGCTCACCGGACAGGGGGTTTCAGCCCCAGCATTTT. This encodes CASSPDRGFQPQHF. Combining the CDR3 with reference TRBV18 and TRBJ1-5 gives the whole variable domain NAGVMQNPRHLVRRRGQEARLRCSPMKGHSHVYWYRQLPEEGLKFMVYLQKENIIDESGMPKERFSAEFPKEGPSILRIQQVVRGDSAAYFCASSPDRGFQPQHFGDGTRLSIL.

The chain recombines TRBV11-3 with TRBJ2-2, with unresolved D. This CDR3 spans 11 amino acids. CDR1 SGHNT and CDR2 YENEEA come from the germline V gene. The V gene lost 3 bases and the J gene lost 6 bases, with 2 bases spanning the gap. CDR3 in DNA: TGTGCCAGCAGCTTCGCCGGGGAGCTGTTTTTT. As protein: CASSFAGELFF.

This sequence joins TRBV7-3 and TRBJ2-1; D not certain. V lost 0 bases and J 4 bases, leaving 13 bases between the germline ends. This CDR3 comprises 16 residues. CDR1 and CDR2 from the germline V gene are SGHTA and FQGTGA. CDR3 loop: CASSLTSAVPYNEQFF. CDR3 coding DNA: TGTGCCAGCAGCTTAACTAGTGCGGTACCTTACAATGAGCAGTTCTTC.

Here the CDR3 reads CASSLPSGRGYF. Written as DNA, the CDR3 is TGTGCCAGCAGCTTACCAAGTGGTCGAGGGTACTTC. This chain connects TRBV7-9 to TRBJ2-7; no definite D call. Between the trimmed V and J ends, which lost 2 bases and 12 bases, there was a span of 14 bases. The CDR3 contains 12 residues. Germline V lookup: CDR1 SEHNR, CDR2 FQNEAQ (reference sequence).

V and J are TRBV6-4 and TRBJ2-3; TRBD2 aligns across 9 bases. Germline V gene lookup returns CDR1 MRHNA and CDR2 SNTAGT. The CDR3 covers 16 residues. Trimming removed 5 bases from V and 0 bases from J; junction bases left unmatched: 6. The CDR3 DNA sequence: TGTGCCAGCAGTACAAGTAGCGGGGGTAGCACAGATACGCAGTATTTT. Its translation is CASSTSSGGSTDTQYF.

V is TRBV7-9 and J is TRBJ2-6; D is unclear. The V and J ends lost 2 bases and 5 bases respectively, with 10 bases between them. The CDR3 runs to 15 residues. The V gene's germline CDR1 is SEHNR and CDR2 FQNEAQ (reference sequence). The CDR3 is CASSLIGEWANVLTF. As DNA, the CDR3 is TGTGCCAGCAGCTTAATTGGAGAATGGGCCAACGTCCTGACTTTC. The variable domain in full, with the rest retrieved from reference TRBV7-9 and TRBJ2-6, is DTGVSQNPRHKITKRGQNVTFRCDPISEHNRLYWYRQTLGQGPEFLTYFQNEAQLEKSRLLSDRFSAERPKGSFSTLEIQRTEQGDSAMYLCASSLIGEWANVLTFGAGSRLTVL.

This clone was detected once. Here the CDR3 DNA reads TGTGCCAGCAGCAGAGCTAGCGGGCAGTTCTTC. As protein: CASSRASGQFF. The rearrangement links TRBV5-8 to TRBJ2-1; 7 nucleotides match TRBD2. The CDR3 is made up of 11 amino acids. With 4 bases clipped from V and 12 bases from J, the junction kept 4 bases outside the gene matches. Germline CDR1 is SGHTS and CDR2 is YDEGEE.

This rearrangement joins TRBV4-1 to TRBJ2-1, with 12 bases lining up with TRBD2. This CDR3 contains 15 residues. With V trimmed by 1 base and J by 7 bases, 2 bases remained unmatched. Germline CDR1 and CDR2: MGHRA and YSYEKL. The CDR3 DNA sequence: TGCGCCAGCAGCCAAGGACTAGCGGGAGAGAATGAGCAGTTCTTC. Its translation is CASSQGLAGENEQFF.

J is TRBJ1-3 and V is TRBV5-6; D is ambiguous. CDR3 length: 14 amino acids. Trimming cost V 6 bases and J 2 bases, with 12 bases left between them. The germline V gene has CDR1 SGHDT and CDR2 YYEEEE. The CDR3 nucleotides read TGTGCCAGCACCTGGTGGAGTACTGGAAACACCATATATTTT. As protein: CASTWWSTGNTIYF.

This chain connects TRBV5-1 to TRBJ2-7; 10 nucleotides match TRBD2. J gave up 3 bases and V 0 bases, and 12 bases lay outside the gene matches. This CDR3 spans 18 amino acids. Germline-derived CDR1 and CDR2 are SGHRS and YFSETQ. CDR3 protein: CASSLGASGSHTLYEQYF. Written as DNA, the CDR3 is TGCGCCAGCAGCTTGGGGGCTAGCGGGAGCCACACCCTCTACGAGCAGTACTTC.

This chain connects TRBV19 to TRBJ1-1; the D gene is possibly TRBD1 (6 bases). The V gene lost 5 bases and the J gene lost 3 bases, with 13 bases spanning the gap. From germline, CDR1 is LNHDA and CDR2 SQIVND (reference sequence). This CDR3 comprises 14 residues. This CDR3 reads CASSSQGADTEAFF. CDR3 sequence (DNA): TGTGCCAGTAGTTCACAGGGTGCGGACACTGAAGCTTTCTTT.

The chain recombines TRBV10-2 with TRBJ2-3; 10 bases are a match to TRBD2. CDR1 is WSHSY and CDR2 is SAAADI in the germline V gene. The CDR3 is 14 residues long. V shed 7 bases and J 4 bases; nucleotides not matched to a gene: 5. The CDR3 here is CASTLAGGSDTQYF. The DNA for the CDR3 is TGCGCCAGCACCTTAGCGGGGGGATCAGATACGCAGTATTTT.

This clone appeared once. Written as DNA, the CDR3 is TGTGCCAGCAGCTTATTTGCGGGAGGGGTTAACGAGCAGTACTTC. This sequence encodes CASSLFAGGVNEQYF. The chain employs TRBV11-2 and TRBJ2-7, with TRBD2 matching 9 bases. The CDR3 loop spans 15 amino acids. The V and J ends lost 2 bases and 5 bases, in that order; junction bases with no gene match: 7. Germline CDR1 SGHAT, CDR2 FQNNGV.

CDR3 in amino acids: CASKTGGAYTEAFF. CDR3 bases: TGTGCCAGCAAGACAGGGGGCGCATACACTGAAGCTTTCTTT. This chain uses TRBV28 with TRBJ1-1; 10 bases fit TRBD1. Germline V gene data show CDR1 as MDHEN and CDR2 as SYDVKM. The CDR3 has 14 amino acids. The ends lost 7 bases at V and 3 bases at J; junction bases unmatched: 5.

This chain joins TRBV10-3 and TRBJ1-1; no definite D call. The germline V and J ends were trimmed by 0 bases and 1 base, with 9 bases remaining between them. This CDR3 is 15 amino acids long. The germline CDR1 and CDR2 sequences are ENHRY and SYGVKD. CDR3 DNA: TGTGCCATCAGTGAGTCGGGCAGGTCGAACACTGAAGCTTTCTTT. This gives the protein CAISESGRSNTEAFF.

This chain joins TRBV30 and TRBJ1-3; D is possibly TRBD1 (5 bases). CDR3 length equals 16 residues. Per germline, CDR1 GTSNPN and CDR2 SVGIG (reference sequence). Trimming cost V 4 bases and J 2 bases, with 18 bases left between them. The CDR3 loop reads CAWNSAGRGTGNTIYF. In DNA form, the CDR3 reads TGTGCCTGGAACAGCGCGGGTCGGGGGACTGGAAACACCATATATTTT.

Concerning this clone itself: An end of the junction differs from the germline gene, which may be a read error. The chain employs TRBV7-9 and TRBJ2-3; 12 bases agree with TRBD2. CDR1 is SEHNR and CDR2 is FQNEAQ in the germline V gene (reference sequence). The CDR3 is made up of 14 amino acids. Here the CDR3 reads CASSLAGGINTQYF. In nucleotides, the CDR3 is TGTGCCAGCAGCCTAGCGGGAGGGATAAATACGCAGTATTTT.

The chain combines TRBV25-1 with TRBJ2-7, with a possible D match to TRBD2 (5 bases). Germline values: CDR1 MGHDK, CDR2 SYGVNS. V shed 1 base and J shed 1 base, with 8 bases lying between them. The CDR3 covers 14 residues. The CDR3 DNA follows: TGTGCCAGCAGTGAATTAAGGGAGTCCTACGAGCAGTACTTC. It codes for CASSELRESYEQYF.

The DNA for the CDR3 is TGTGCCAGCAGTGAAGCAGTTTTGGGCATTAGTGCTTTCTTT. Amino acids: CASSEAVLGISAFF. This rearrangement joins TRBV2 to TRBJ1-1; D not certain. The length of the CDR3 is 14 residues. V lost 0 bases and J lost 11, with 16 bases in between. The germline gives CDR1 SNHLY, CDR2 FYNNEI.

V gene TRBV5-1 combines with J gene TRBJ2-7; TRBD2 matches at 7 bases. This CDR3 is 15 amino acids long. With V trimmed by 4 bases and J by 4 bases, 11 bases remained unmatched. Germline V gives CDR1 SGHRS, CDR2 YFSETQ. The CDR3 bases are TGCGCCAGCAGCAGCCTAAAGGGGACTACGTACGAGCAGTACTTC. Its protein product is CASSSLKGTTYEQYF.

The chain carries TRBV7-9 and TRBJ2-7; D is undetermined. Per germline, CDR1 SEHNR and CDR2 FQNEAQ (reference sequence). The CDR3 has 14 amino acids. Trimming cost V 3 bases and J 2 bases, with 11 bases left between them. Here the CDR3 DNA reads TGTGCCAGCAGCTTTATAGAGGTACCCTACGAGCAGTACTTC. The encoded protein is CASSFIEVPYEQYF.

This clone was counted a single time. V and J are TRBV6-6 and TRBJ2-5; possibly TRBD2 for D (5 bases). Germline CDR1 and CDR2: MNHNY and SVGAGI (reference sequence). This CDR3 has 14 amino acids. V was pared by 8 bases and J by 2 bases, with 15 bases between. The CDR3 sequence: CASVPGEIQETQYF. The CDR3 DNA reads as TGTGCCAGCGTTCCCGGGGAGATTCAAGAGACCCAGTACTTC.

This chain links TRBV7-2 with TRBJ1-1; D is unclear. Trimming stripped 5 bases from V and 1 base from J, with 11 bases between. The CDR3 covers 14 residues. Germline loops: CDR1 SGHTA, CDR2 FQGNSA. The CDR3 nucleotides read TGTGCCAGCAGCGTTCACAGCCAGAACACTGAAGCTTTCTTT. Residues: CASSVHSQNTEAFF.

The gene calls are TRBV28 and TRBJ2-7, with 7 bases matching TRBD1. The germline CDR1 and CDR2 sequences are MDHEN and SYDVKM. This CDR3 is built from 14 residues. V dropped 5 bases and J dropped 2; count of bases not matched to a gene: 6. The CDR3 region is CASSLRQGTYEQYF. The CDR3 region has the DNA TGTGCCAGCAGTCTAAGACAGGGAACCTACGAGCAGTACTTC.